The clone carrying this T cell receptor (beta chain) was picked up a small number of times. Its antigen is not known. Germline V gene sequence: CDR1 DFQATT, CDR2 SNEGSKA (reference sequence). The ends were cut back, 0 bases at V and 2 bases at J, with 11 bases in the middle. This CDR3 is 14 amino acids long. The source of the sample is a study of post-analysis software for immune sequencing data. The TCR beta cDNA libraries contained unique molecular identifiers. TCRdb re-called the PCR reads with MiXCR, one entry per CDR3 protein. This table holds about 800,000 distinct CDR3 sequences, roughly 29% found once. Study outcomes and limitations: The study found TRBV5-6, TRBV5-1 and TRBV20-1 among 5 or 6 TRBV segments more frequent in patients than controls.

This receptor was taken from a girl under 18 with multiple sclerosis. Sequencing input: blood. The chain links TRBV20-1 to TRBJ2-7; unclear D gene. The CDR3 protein is CSARDRKRPYEQYF. The CDR3 DNA reads TGCAGTGCTAGAGATAGAAAGAGACCCTACGAGCAGTACTTC.